This TCR beta chain was identified in a study of blood T cell repertoires in COVID-19. Study-wide context: Spain, Italy and the United States supplied samples that represented acute and convalescent COVID-19. PBMCs, B-cell-depleted T cells, or T cells provided the cDNA or gDNA that made up the material.

The authors' processing: Estimation of nucleated cell counts was performed using reference gene primer amplification. The protocol was immunoSEQ multiplex PCR, while the TCRdb copy is restricted to in-frame clones and leaves out a portion. Clonal size and the V and J genes are those of that table, whereas D and trimming came from the DNA. The sample carries over 85,000 clones, roughly 87% recorded once. This receptor was identified in a human donor in a cohort sampled during active COVID-19. The sample taken for sequencing was peripheral blood.

The CDR3 DNA is TGCAGCGTTACACTAGCGGGAGTCTACAATGAGCAGTTCTTC. This encodes CSVTLAGVYNEQFF. The chain couples TRBV29-1 to TRBJ2-1; TRBD2 matches at 11 bases. Germline values: CDR1 SQVTM, CDR2 ANQGSEA. After removal of 5 bases from V and 3 bases from J, the junction contained 3 bases not matched to a gene. This CDR3 has 14 residues.